This T cell receptor (beta chain) originates from a study of cytomegalovirus exposure and HLA in healthy donors. Study outcomes and limitations: In a later analysis, common viral pathogens appeared linked to several of the most significant clusters. In an earlier analysis, most TCR beta V segments were productive about 87% or about 30% of the time.

A note on this clone: Its specificity is unknown.

A multiplex PCR was run with 60 Vbeta primers and 13 Jbeta primers. The data were produced by immunoSEQ multiplex PCR, yet TCRdb's version contains in-frame clones alone and is incomplete. This table holds 50,000 to 55,000 clones, around 81% found once. Donors were ostensibly healthy at sampling, although undocumented immune exposures were probable. The V gene's germline CDR1 is WSHSY and CDR2 SAAADI. V was pared by 10 bases and J by 2 bases, with 10 bases of the junction left unmatched. This CDR3 comprises 14 residues. This chain connects TRBV10-2 to TRBJ1-1, with 7 bases lining up with TRBD1. Sequenced: PBMCs. The clonotype was recovered from a boy under 18 in good health and CMV-seropositive. The CDR3 DNA reads as TGCGCCACCCGAGTGACAGGGTTCAACACTGAAGCTTTCTTT. Protein: CATRVTGFNTEAFF.